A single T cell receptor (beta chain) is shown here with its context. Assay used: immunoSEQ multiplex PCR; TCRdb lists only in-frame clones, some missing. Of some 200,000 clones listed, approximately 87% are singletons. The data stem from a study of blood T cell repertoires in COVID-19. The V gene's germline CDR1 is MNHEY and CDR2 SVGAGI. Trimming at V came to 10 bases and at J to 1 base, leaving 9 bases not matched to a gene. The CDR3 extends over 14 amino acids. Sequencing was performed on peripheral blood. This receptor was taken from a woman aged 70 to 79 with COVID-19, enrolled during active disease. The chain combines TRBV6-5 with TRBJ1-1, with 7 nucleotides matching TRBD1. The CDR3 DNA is TGTGCCACCAGGGAGACAGGGAGGAACACTGAAGCTTTCTTT. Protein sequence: CATRETGRNTEAFF.